Below, one TCR beta chain is given with its context. What it binds is not known. This entry comes from a study of Graves' ophthalmopathy and Graves' hyperthyroidism. Hyperthyroidism patients, all newly diagnosed, had under 2 months' duration and ages of 18 to 65. The diagnostic workup employed clinical symptoms, serum thyroxine, TRAb, thyroid ultrasound and orbital computed tomography. V shed 0 bases and J shed 4 bases, with 27 bases lying between them. CDR3 length equals 20 residues. From germline, CDR1 is ENHRY and CDR2 SYGVKD. Study results and caveats: Also, most clonotypes expanded in the thyroid above 0.001 frequency appeared in blood. Between ophthalmopathy and stable hyperthyroidism, a 13-signature model drew a separation with around 88% sensitivity and approximately 81% specificity.

As the template, RNA transcripts were used to amplify TCR beta CDR3 regions. HTBI-primed first-round RT-PCR preceded second-round multiplex PCR. From the multiplex PCR reads, TCRdb called clonotypes with MiXCR, one entry per CDR3 protein. The sample has over a million distinct CDR3 sequences, about 40% seen once. This rearrangement joins TRBV10-3 to TRBJ1-2, with D possibly TRBD1 on 6 matching bases. The clonotype comes from an adult man with Graves' hyperthyroidism. Sample: peripheral blood or thyroid tissue (not recorded which). CDR3 loop: CAISESSRSDRNTAIYGYTF. In DNA, the CDR3 is TGTGCCATCAGTGAGTCGTCCCGGTCGGACAGAAATACGGCCATCTATGGCTACACCTTC.